A single sample gave rise to the 26 T cell receptor beta chains below, sequenced in a study of cytotoxic CD8 clonotypes in ibrutinib-treated CLL. TCRdb's copy holds only in-frame clones and misses some; the assay was immunoSEQ multiplex PCR. The table records about 140,000 clones, 91% of them present only once. This specimen was PBMCs, taken after 12 months of ibrutinib treatment. The source is a human donor with chronic lymphocytic leukemia.

The chain employs TRBV7-9 and TRBJ2-1, with D unclear. From germline, CDR1 is SEHNR and CDR2 FQNEAQ (reference sequence). This CDR3 region has 14 residues. Trimming stripped 5 bases from V and 6 bases from J, with 14 bases between. CDR3 coding DNA: TGTGCCAGCAGCGCCTTCCAGACTCTCAATGAGCAGTTCTTC. Its protein product is CASSAFQTLNEQFF.

V is TRBV29-1 and J is TRBJ2-3, with 10 bases lining up with TRBD1. Germline loops: CDR1 SQVTM, CDR2 ANQGSEA. The CDR3 length is 16 residues. Trimming at V came to 6 bases and at J to 4 bases, leaving 13 bases not matched to a gene. The CDR3 nucleotides read TGCAGCGTCGCAGTCTGGTATGGACAGGGGGCAGATACGCAGTATTTT. Translating gives CSVAVWYGQGADTQYF.

In regard to this clone: The identical CDR3 is also encoded by other nucleotide sequences in the sample. This chain uses TRBV5-1 with TRBJ1-1; D may be TRBD1 (6 bases). V lost 3 bases to trimming and J lost 2 bases, with 11 bases between them. The CDR3 spans 14 residues. In germline, CDR1 is SGHRS, CDR2 YFSETQ. CDR3 in DNA: TGCGCCAGCAGCTCGCGGACAGCAAACACTGAAGCTTTCTTT. Translated: CASSSRTANTEAFF.

This clone was observed a handful of times. The chain carries TRBV6-6 and TRBJ1-1, with 7 bases matching TRBD1. Germline V gives CDR1 MNHNY, CDR2 SVGAGI (reference sequence). This CDR3 is built from 13 residues. V lost 5 bases, J lost 3 bases, and 3 bases stayed unmatched. This CDR3 reads CASSRQGDTEAFF. In nucleotides, the CDR3 is TGTGCCAGCAGTCGACAGGGAGACACTGAAGCTTTCTTT.

J is TRBJ2-1 and V is TRBV11-3; D is unclear. This CDR3 is 17 amino acids long. With 3 bases removed from V and 0 bases from J, the gap between germline ends came to 15 bases. Per the germline V gene, CDR1 is SGHNT and CDR2 is YENEEA. CDR3 loop: CASSFASGASSYNEQFF. In nucleotides, the CDR3 is TGTGCCAGCAGCTTTGCCTCAGGTGCCAGCTCCTACAATGAGCAGTTCTTC.

To note about this clone: Sequence at one end of the junction differs from germline and may be a read error. The V gene is TRBV30, the J gene TRBJ1-4, with 9 bases identical to TRBD1. This CDR3 has 13 amino acids. Germline loops: CDR1 GTSNPN, CDR2 SVGIG (reference sequence). CDR3 nucleotides: TGTGCCCGGAGGACAGGGGAGTTTGAAAAACTGTTTTTT. As protein: CARRTGEFEKLFF.

To note about this clone: One end of the junction varies from germline; a read error may be responsible. The genes are TRBV6-5 and TRBJ2-7; tentative D call: TRBD1 (5 bases). CDR1 MNHEY and CDR2 SVGAGI come from the germline V gene. There are 15 residues in the CDR3. The CDR3 nucleotides are TGTGCCAGCAGTTATACGCGCAGGGATTCCTCCGAGCAGTACTTC. Protein product: CASSYTRRDSSEQYF.

The chain couples TRBV7-9 to TRBJ2-2, with D unclear. V was shortened by 5 bases and J by 7 bases, with 5 bases between the two germline ends. The CDR3 consists of 11 residues. CDR1 and CDR2 (germline): SEHNR, FQNEAQ (reference sequence). The CDR3 sequence is CASSRNGELFF. The CDR3 DNA reads as TGTGCCAGCAGCCGTAACGGGGAGCTGTTTTTT.

The chain has TRBV7-9 and TRBJ1-5; TRBD1 agrees at 8 bases. Germline-derived CDR1 and CDR2 are SEHNR and FQNEAQ (reference sequence). Trimming removed 6 bases from V and 1 base from J; junction bases left unmatched: 5. The CDR3 runs to 15 residues. This chain's CDR3 is CASSPQGASNQPQHF. CDR3 nucleotides: TGTGCCAGCAGTCCTCAGGGGGCCAGCAATCAGCCCCAGCATTTT.

The V gene is TRBV9, the J gene TRBJ1-1; D is unresolved. The CDR3 length is 13 residues. CDR1 and CDR2 (germline): SGDLS, YYNGEE. The V and J ends lost 3 bases and 6 bases respectively, with 12 bases between them. The CDR3 DNA reads TGTGCCAGCAGCGCTCAAGACGCCTCTGAAGCTTTCTTT. It yields the protein CASSAQDASEAFF. The entire variable domain, with the rest obtained from reference TRBV9 and TRBJ1-1, is as follows: DSGVTQTPKHLITATGQRVTLRCSPRSGDLSVYWYQQSLDQGLQFLIQYYNGEERAKGNILERFSAQQFPDLHSELNLSSLELGDSALYFCASSAQDASEAFFGQGTRLTVV.

The V gene is TRBV7-8, the J gene TRBJ1-1; the D gene is possibly TRBD1 (6 bases). V was pared by 1 base and J by 0 bases, with 18 bases between. Germline V gives CDR1 SGHVS, CDR2 FQNEAQ. The CDR3 sequence is 18 residues long. CDR3 region: CASSLVGQGRSLNTEAFF. The CDR3 region has the DNA TGTGCCAGCAGCTTAGTGGGTCAGGGGAGGTCCCTGAACACTGAAGCTTTCTTT.

CDR3 residues: CASSALREFYTEAFF. CDR3 in DNA: TGTGCCAGCAGTGCGCTCAGGGAGTTTTACACTGAAGCTTTCTTT. The chain is built from TRBV25-1 and TRBJ1-1; weak D call: TRBD1 (5 bases). Germline CDR1 MGHDK, CDR2 SYGVNS. The CDR3 has 15 amino acids. V lost 4 bases, J lost 3 bases, and 15 bases lay in between. The full variable domain, in which reference TRBV25-1 and TRBJ1-1 provide the parts outside the CDR3, is EADIYQTPRYLVIGTGKKITLECSQTMGHDKMYWYQQDPGMELHLIHYSYGVNSTEKGDLSSESTVSRIRTEHFPLTLESARPSHTSQYLCASSALREFYTEAFFGQGTRLTVV.

This chain connects TRBV6-1 to TRBJ2-3; D ambiguous. This CDR3 comprises 16 residues. Germline-derived CDR1 and CDR2 are MNHNS and SASEGT. The ends were cut back, 0 bases at V and 0 bases at J, with 10 bases in the middle. The CDR3 DNA follows: TGTGCCAGCAGTGAAGCGGTTTACTCTAGCACAGATACGCAGTATTTT. Its translation is CASSEAVYSSTDTQYF.

V is TRBV4-2 and J is TRBJ2-7; no firm D call. The germline CDR1 and CDR2 sequences are LGHNA and YNFKEQ. The CDR3 length is 16 residues. V lost 1 base to trimming and J lost 0 bases, with 13 bases between them. CDR3: CASSQVSSSSSYEQYF. Written as DNA, the CDR3 is TGTGCCAGCAGCCAAGTTTCGAGCTCTAGCTCCTACGAGCAGTACTTC.

J is TRBJ2-7 and V is TRBV6-6; D is undetermined. Between the trimmed V and J ends, which lost 6 bases and 1 base, there was a span of 16 bases. Germline CDR1 is MNHNY and CDR2 is SVGAGI (reference sequence). The length of the CDR3 is 15 residues. DNA of the CDR3: TGTGCCAGCAGCCCAAATGGACGTCGATCCTACGAGCAGTACTTC. Its protein is CASSPNGRRSYEQYF.

The chain combines TRBV5-1 with TRBJ2-1; D is unclear. The germline V gene has CDR1 SGHRS and CDR2 YFSETQ. Between the trimmed V and J ends, which lost 4 bases and 6 bases, there was a span of 20 bases. The CDR3 covers 16 residues. The CDR3 is CASSHGRSGVTNEQFF. In nucleotides, the CDR3 is TGCGCCAGCAGCCACGGACGGTCAGGCGTTACCAATGAGCAGTTCTTC.

This clone occurred once. The chain uses TRBV18 and TRBJ2-7; the D call may be TRBD1 or TRBD2 (5 bases each). Germline CDR1 and CDR2: KGHSH and LQKENI. The CDR3 is 13 amino acids. Trimming shortened V by 3 bases and J by 4 bases, and 10 bases separated the two germline ends. CDR3 sequence reads: CASSPGVGYEQYF. CDR3 nucleotides: TGTGCCAGCTCACCGGGGGTGGGATACGAGCAGTACTTC.

This clone has just one count. V is TRBV10-3 and J is TRBJ1-1, with D uncertain. Trimming removed 3 bases at V and 8 bases at J, with 7 bases between. The germline gives CDR1 ENHRY, CDR2 SYGVKD. This CDR3 has 11 amino acids. CDR3 region: CAISDVGEAFF. The CDR3 nucleotides are TGTGCCATCAGTGATGTGGGAGAAGCTTTCTTT.

The chain joins TRBV7-9 to TRBJ2-1, with TRBD2 as a possible D gene (6 bases). Germline CDR1 SEHNR, CDR2 FQNEAQ (reference sequence). Trimming removed 1 base at V and 8 bases at J, with 12 bases between. This CDR3 has 14 residues. CDR3 protein: CASSLVTGVYEQFF. The CDR3 nucleotides are TGTGCCAGCAGCTTAGTTACGGGAGTCTATGAGCAGTTCTTC.

The V call is TRBV2, the J call TRBJ1-1; D call uncertain. Germline V gene lookup returns CDR1 SNHLY and CDR2 FYNNEI. The CDR3 extends over 15 amino acids. The ends were cut back, 3 bases at V and 4 bases at J, with 15 bases in the middle. The CDR3 coding sequence is TGTGCCAGCAGTGACTCCATTGTAGTTCGCACTGAAGCTTTCTTT. Its protein is CASSDSIVVRTEAFF.

The chain uses TRBV13 and TRBJ2-1, with 7 bases that match TRBD2. The CDR3 runs 14 residues. Germline CDR1 is PRHDT and CDR2 is FYEKMQ (reference sequence). The ends lost 5 bases at V and 6 bases at J; junction bases unmatched: 7. DNA of the CDR3: TGTGCCAGCAGCACCACTAGCGTGAGCAATGAGCAGTTCTTC. It encodes CASSTTSVSNEQFF. Complete variable domain (other parts from reference TRBV13 and TRBJ2-1): AAGVIQSPRHLIKEKRETATLKCYPIPRHDTVYWYQQGPGQDPQFLISFYEKMQSDKGSIPDRFSAQQFSDYHSELNMSSLELGDSALYFCASSTTSVSNEQFFGPGTRLTVL.

With regard to this clone: At one boundary the junction diverges from the germline segment, which might be a read error. The chain employs TRBV7-7 and TRBJ1-3; D uncertain. Germline CDR1 and CDR2: SSHAT and FNYEAQ (reference sequence). This CDR3 contains 14 residues. CDR3: CASSLGGSGNTIYF. In DNA, the CDR3 is TGTGCTAGCAGCTTAGGAGGGTCGGGAAACACCATATATTTT. Supplemented by reference TRBV7-7 and TRBJ1-3, the full variable domain reads GAGVSQSPRYKVTKRGQDVTLRCDPISSHATLYWYQQALGQGPEFLTYFNYEAQPDKSGLPSDRFSAERPEGSISTLTIQRTEQRDSAMYRCASSLGGSGNTIYFGEGSWLTVV.

J is TRBJ2-7 and V is TRBV19; weak D call: TRBD2 (5 bases). Germline CDR1 and CDR2: LNHDA and SQIVND (reference sequence). V lost 3 bases, J lost 2 bases, and 14 bases lay in between. The CDR3 loop spans 15 amino acids. CDR3 amino acids: CASSMSGVRTYEQYF. CDR3 nucleotides: TGTGCCAGTAGTATGTCCGGGGTTAGGACCTACGAGCAGTACTTC.

This chain joins TRBV5-1 and TRBJ2-7, with TRBD2 as a possible D gene (5 bases). The CDR3 covers 14 residues. Trimming shortened V by 6 bases and J by 2 bases, and 15 bases separated the two germline ends. The V gene's germline CDR1 is SGHRS and CDR2 YFSETQ. DNA of the CDR3: TGCGCCAGCATGGCGACGCCCGGGGCCTACGAGCAGTACTTC. This encodes CASMATPGAYEQYF.

This rearrangement joins TRBV5-1 to TRBJ2-1; 7 bases match TRBD1. V gave up 0 bases and J gave up 9 bases; unmatched junction bases: 3. This CDR3 spans 13 amino acids. Germline V gene sequence: CDR1 SGHRS, CDR2 YFSETQ. The chain's CDR3 is CASSLGQGGEQFF. In DNA, the CDR3 is TGCGCCAGCAGCTTGGGACAGGGCGGTGAGCAGTTCTTC.

In its sample, this clone was seen once. The chain couples TRBV7-8 to TRBJ2-1, with 13 positions matching TRBD2. The CDR3 has 16 residues. The germline CDR1 and CDR2 sequences are SGHVS and FQNEAQ. V lost 3 bases to trimming and J lost 7 bases; unmatched junction nucleotides: 6. CDR3 loop: CASSFTTSGRFNEQFF. In DNA, the CDR3 is TGTGCCAGCAGCTTCACGACTAGCGGGAGGTTTAATGAGCAGTTCTTC.